This record looks at one T cell receptor (beta chain) sequence and its context. Sequencing templates came from extracted RNA that was reverse transcribed into cDNA. Sequenced by immunoSEQ multiplex PCR; TCRdb stores in-frame clones only, minus some. In the table there are approximately 180,000 clones, 50% to 70% of which are singletons. This CDR3 has 12 residues. Trimming stripped 6 bases from V and 0 bases from J, with 8 bases between. Germline values: CDR1 GTSNPN, CDR2 SVGIG (reference sequence). Alopecia areata patients provided lesional scalp punch biopsies and peripheral blood. These data originate in a study of CD8+ T cells in alopecia areata.

This sequence originates from a human donor with alopecia areata. Sequenced here: CD4+ T cells sorted from blood, sampled at week 0. The chain links TRBV30 to TRBJ1-1; the D is unclear. The CDR3 sequence is CACHRMNTEAFF. The CDR3 DNA is TGTGCCTGCCATAGGATGAACACTGAAGCTTTCTTT.